Sequencing of this TCR beta chain was carried out in a study of cytomegalovirus exposure and HLA in healthy donors. It was with 60 Vbeta and 13 Jbeta primers that the PCR ran. TCRdb's copy holds only in-frame clones and misses some; the assay was immunoSEQ multiplex PCR. The table includes around 150,000 clones, around three quarters detected once. This clone has just a few counts. Antigen: not known. General study results and limits: No immune exposure information besides CMV serostatus was available.

Germline CDR1 is SGHRS and CDR2 is YFSETQ. Trimming took off 4 bases at V and 0 bases at J, with 11 bases between the two ends. The CDR3 has 16 amino acids. The chain is built from TRBV5-1 and TRBJ2-6, with D unresolved. This clonotype was obtained from a woman in her forties in good health and CMV-seronegative. Sequencing input: PBMCs. The CDR3 DNA sequence: TGCGCCAGCAGCCTCACCACGGTCTCTGGGGCCAACGTCCTGACTTTC. This translates into CASSLTTVSGANVLTF.